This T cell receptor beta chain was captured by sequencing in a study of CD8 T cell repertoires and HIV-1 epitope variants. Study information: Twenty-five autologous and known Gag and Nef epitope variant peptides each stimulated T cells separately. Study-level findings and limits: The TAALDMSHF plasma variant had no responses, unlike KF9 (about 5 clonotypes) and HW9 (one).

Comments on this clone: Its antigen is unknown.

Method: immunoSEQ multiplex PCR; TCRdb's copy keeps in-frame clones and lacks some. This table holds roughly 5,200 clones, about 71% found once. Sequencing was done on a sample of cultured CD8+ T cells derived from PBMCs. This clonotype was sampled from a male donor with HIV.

The CDR3 sequence: CASSNPSGGIPHEQYF. DNA of the CDR3: TGTGCCAGTAGTAACCCCTCGGGCGGGATCCCCCACGAGCAGTACTTC. The chain has TRBV19 and TRBJ2-7, with TRBD2 as a possible D gene (6 bases). The V end lost 4 bases, the J end lost 5 bases, and 21 bases lay between the germline ends. This CDR3 comprises 16 residues. CDR1 and CDR2 from the germline V gene are LNHDA and SQIVND (reference sequence).